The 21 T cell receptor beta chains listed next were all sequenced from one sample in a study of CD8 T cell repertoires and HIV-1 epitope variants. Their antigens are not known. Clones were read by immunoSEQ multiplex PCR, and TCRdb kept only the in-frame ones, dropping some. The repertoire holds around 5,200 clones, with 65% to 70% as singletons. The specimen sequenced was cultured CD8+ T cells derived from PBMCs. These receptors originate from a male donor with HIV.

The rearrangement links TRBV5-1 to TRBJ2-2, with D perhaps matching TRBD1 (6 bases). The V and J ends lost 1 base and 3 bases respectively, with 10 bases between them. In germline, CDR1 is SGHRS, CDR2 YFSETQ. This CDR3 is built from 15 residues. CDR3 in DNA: TGCGCCAGCAGCTTGATACAGGGCGACACCGGGGAGCTGTTTTTT. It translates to CASSLIQGDTGELFF. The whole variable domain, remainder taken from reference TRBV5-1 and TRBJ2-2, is KAGVTQTPRYLIKTRGQQVTLSCSPISGHRSVSWYQQTPGQGLQFLFEYFSETQRNKGNFPGRFSGRQFSNSRSEMNVSTLELGDSALYLCASSLIQGDTGELFFGEGSRLTVL.

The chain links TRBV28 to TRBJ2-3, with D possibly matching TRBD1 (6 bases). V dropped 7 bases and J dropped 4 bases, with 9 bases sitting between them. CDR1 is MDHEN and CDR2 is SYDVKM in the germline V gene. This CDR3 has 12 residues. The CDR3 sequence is CASKEGADTQYF. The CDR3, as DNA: TGTGCCAGCAAAGAGGGGGCAGATACGCAGTATTTT.

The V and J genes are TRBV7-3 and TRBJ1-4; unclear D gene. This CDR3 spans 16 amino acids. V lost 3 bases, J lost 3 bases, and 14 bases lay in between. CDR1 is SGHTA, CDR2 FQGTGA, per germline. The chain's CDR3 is CASSFPNEGSNEKLFF. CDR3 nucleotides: TGTGCCAGCAGCTTCCCTAATGAAGGGTCTAATGAAAAACTGTTTTTT.

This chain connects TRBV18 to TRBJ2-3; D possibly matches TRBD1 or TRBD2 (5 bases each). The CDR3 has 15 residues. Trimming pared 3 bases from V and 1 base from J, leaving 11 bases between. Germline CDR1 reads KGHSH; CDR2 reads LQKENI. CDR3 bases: TGTGCCAGCTCACCGGGGACCACCGGCACAGATACGCAGTATTTT. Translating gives CASSPGTTGTDTQYF.

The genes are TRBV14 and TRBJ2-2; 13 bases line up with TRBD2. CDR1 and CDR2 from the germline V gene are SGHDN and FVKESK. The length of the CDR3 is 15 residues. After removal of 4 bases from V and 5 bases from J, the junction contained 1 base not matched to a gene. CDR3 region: CASSRGLAGTGELFF. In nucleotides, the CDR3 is TGTGCCAGCAGCCGGGGACTAGCGGGGACCGGGGAGCTGTTTTTT.

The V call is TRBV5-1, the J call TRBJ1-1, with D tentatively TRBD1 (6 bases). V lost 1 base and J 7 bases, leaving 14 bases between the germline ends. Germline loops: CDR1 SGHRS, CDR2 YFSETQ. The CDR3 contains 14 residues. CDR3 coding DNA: TGCGCCAGCAGCTTGAACAGGGAGGCCCTTGAAGCTTTCTTT. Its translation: CASSLNREALEAFF. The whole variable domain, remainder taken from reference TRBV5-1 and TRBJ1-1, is KAGVTQTPRYLIKTRGQQVTLSCSPISGHRSVSWYQQTPGQGLQFLFEYFSETQRNKGNFPGRFSGRQFSNSRSEMNVSTLELGDSALYLCASSLNREALEAFFGQGTRLTVV.

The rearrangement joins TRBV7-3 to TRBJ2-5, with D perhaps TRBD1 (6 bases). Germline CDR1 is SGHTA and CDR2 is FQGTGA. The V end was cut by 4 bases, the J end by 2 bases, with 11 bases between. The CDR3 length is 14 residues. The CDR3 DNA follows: TGTGCCAGCAGCTCGTCCGGGACACAAGAGACCCAGTACTTC. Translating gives CASSSSGTQETQYF.

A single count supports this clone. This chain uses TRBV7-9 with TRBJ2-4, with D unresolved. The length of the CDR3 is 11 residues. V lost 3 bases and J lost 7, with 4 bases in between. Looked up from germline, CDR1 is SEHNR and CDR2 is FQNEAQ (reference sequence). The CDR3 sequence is CASSFDNIQYF. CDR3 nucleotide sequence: TGTGCCAGCAGCTTCGACAACATTCAGTACTTC. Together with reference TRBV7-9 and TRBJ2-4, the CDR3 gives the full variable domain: DTGVSQNPRHKITKRGQNVTFRCDPISEHNRLYWYRQTLGQGPEFLTYFQNEAQLEKSRLLSDRFSAERPKGSFSTLEIQRTEQGDSAMYLCASSFDNIQYFGAGTRLSVL.

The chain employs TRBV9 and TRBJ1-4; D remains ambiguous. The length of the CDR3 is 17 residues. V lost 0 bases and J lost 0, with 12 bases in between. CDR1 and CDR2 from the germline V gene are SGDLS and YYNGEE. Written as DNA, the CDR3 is TGTGCCAGCAGCGTAGATCAGGTGCTCTCAACTAATGAAAAACTGTTTTTT. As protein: CASSVDQVLSTNEKLFF.

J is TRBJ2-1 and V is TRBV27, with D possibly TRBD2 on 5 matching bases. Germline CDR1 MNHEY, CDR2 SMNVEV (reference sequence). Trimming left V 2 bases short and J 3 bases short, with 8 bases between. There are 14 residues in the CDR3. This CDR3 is CASSLTRGYNEQFF. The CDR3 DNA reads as TGTGCCAGCAGTTTAACTCGGGGCTACAATGAGCAGTTCTTC.

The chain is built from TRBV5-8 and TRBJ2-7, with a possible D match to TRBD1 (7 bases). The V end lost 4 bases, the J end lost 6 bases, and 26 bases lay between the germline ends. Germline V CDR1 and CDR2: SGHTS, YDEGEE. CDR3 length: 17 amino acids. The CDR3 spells CASSEWTTGANRAEQYF. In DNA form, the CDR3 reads TGTGCCAGCAGCGAATGGACTACAGGGGCGAACCGGGCCGAGCAGTACTTC.

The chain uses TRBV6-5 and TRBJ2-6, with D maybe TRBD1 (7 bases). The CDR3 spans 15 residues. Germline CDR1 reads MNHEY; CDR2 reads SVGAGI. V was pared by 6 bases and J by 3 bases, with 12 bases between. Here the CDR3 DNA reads TGTGCCAGCAGCCAGGGGGGAAGTGGGGCCAACGTCCTGACTTTC. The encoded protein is CASSQGGSGANVLTF.

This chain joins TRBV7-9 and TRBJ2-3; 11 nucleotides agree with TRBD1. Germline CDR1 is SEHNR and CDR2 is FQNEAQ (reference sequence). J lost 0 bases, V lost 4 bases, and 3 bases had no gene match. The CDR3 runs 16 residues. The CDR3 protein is CASSSDRGPSTDTQYF. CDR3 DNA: TGTGCCAGCAGCTCGGACAGGGGGCCAAGCACAGATACGCAGTATTTT.

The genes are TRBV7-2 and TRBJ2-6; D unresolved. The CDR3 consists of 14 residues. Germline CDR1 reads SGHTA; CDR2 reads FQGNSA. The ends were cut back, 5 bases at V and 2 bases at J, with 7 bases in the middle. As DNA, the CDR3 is TGTGCCAGCAGCCTCCAGGCTGGGGCCAACGTCCTGACTTTC. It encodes CASSLQAGANVLTF.

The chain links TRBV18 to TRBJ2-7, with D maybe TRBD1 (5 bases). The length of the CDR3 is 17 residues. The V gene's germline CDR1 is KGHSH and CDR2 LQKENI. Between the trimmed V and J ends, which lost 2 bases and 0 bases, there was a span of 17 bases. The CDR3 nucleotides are TGTGCCAGCTCACCAGAGGAGCTGGGCAGGGCCTCCTACGAGCAGTACTTC. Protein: CASSPEELGRASYEQYF.

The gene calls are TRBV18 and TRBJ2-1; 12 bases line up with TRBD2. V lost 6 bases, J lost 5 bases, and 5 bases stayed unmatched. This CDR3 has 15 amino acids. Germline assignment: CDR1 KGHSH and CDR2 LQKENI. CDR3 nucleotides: TGTGCCAGCTCGCTAGCGGGGGGGCCGGACAATGAGCAGTTCTTC. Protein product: CASSLAGGPDNEQFF.

The CDR3 loop reads CASSLDFRMNTEAFF. The CDR3 bases are TGTGCCAGCAGCTTAGATTTCAGGATGAACACTGAAGCTTTCTTT. The chain employs TRBV11-2 and TRBJ1-1; D gene ambiguous. Germline assignment: CDR1 SGHAT and CDR2 FQNNGV. CDR3 size: 15 residues. V shed 0 bases and J shed 0 bases, with 8 bases lying between them.

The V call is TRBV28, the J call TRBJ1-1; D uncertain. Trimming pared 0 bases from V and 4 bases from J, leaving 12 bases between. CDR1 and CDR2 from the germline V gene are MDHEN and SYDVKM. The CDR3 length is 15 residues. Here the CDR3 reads CASSLWGTGSTEAFF. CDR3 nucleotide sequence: TGTGCCAGCAGTTTATGGGGAACGGGGAGCACTGAAGCTTTCTTT.

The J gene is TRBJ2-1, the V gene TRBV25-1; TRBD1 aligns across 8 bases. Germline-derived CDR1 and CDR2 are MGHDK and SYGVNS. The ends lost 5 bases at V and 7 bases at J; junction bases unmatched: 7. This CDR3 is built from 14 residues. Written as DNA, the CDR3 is TGTGCCAGCAGTACTCGGACAGGGTCTAATGAGCAGTTCTTC. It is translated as CASSTRTGSNEQFF.

The CDR3 reads CASSDTSGGAETQYF. CDR3 coding DNA: TGTGCCAGCAGTGACACTAGCGGGGGGGCCGAGACCCAGTACTTC. The chain uses TRBV2 and TRBJ2-5; 13 nucleotides agree with TRBD2. This CDR3 comprises 15 residues. Germline V CDR1 and CDR2: SNHLY, FYNNEI. V shed 3 bases, J shed 5 bases, and the junction held 3 bases outside the gene matches.

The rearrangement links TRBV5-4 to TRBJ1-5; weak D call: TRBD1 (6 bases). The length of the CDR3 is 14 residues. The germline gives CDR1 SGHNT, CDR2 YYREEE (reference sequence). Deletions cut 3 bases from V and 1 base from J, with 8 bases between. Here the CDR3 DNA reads TGTGCCAGCAGCTATGGACAGAGCAATCAGCCCCAGCATTTT. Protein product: CASSYGQSNQPQHF.